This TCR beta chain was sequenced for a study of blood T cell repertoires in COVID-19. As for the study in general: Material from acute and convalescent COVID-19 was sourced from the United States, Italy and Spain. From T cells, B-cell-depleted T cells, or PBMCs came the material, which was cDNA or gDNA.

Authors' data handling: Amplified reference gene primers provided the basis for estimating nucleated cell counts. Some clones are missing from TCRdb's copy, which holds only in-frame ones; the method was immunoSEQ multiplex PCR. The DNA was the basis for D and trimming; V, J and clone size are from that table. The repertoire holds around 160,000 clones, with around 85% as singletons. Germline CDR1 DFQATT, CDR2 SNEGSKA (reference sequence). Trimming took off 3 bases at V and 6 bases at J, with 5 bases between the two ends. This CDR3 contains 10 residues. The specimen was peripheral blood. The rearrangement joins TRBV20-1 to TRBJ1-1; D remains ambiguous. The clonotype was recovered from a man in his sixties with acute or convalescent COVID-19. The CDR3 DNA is TGCAGTGCTAGGTCGGCTGAAGCTTTCTTT. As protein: CSARSAEAFF.